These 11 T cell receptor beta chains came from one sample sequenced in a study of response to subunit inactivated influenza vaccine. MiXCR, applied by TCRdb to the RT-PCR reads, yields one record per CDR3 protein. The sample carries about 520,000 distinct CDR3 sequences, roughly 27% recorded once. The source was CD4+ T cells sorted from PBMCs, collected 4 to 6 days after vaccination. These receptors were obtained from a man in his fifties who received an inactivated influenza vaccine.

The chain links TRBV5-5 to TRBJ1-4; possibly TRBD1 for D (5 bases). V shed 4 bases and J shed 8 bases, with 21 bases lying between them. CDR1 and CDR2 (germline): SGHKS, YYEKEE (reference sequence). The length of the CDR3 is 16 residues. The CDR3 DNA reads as TGTGCCAGCAGCCCCCTGGGGTGGGCAGGGCAAGAAAAACTGTTTTTT. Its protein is CASSPLGWAGQEKLFF.

Here the CDR3 DNA reads TGTGCCAGCAGCTTGGGTCCGAGTCGGAATGAGCAGTTCTTC. Translation: CASSLGPSRNEQFF. The chain recombines TRBV7-2 with TRBJ2-1; D remains unclear. This CDR3 comprises 14 residues. Trimming shortened V by 3 bases and J by 7 bases, and 13 bases separated the two germline ends. Germline CDR1 and CDR2: SGHTA and FQGNSA.

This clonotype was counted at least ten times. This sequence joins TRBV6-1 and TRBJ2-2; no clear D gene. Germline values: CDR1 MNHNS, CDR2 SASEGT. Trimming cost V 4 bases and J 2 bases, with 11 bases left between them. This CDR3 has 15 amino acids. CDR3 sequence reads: CASSVGSLNTGELFF. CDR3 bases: TGTGCCAGCAGTGTTGGCAGCCTCAACACCGGGGAGCTGTTTTTT.

The CDR3 DNA reads TGTGCCAGCATCACTGGGAGGGACCCAGTGGCTAGGAGGGAGCAGTACTTC. Translating it yields CASITGRDPVARREQYF. The chain employs TRBV27 and TRBJ2-7, with 7 bases that match TRBD2. V lost 7 bases to trimming and J lost 7 bases; unmatched junction nucleotides: 22. Germline CDR1 is MNHEY and CDR2 is SMNVEV (reference sequence). This CDR3 is 17 amino acids long.

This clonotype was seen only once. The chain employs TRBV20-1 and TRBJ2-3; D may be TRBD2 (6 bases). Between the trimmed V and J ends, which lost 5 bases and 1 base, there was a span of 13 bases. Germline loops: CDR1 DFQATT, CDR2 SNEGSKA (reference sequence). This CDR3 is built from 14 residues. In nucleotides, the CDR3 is TGCAGTGCTGCGGGACTGACACGCACAGATACGCAGTATTTT. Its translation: CSAAGLTRTDTQYF.

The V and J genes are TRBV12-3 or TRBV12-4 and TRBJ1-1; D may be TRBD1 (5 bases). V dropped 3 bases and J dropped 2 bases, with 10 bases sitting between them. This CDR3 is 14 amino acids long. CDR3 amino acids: CASSFHGTNTEAFF. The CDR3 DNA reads TGTGCCAGCAGTTTTCACGGGACTAACACTGAAGCTTTCTTT.

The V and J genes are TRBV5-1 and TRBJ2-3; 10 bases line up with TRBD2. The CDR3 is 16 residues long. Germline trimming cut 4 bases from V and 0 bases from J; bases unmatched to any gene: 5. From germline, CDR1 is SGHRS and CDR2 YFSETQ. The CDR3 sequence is CASSGISGGSTDTQYF. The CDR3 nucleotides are TGCGCCAGCAGCGGAATTAGCGGGGGGAGCACAGATACGCAGTATTTT.

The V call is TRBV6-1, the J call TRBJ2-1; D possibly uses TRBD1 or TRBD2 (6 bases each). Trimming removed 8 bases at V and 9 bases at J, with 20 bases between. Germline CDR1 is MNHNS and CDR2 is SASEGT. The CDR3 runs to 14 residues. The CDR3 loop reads CASGLGGMVSEQFF. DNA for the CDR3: TGTGCCAGCGGTCTGGGGGGCATGGTCAGTGAGCAGTTCTTC.

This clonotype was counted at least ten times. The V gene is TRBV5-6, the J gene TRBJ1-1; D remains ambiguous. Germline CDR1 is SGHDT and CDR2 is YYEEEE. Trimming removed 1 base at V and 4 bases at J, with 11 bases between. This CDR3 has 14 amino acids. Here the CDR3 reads CASSLTTRSTEAFF. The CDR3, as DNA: TGTGCCAGCAGCTTGACAACCCGGAGCACTGAAGCTTTCTTT.

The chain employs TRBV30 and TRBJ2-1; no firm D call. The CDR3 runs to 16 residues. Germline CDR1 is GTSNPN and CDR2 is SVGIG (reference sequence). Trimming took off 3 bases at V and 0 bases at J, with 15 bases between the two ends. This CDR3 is CAWSVSGLSSYNEQFF. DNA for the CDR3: TGTGCCTGGAGCGTAAGTGGGTTAAGCTCCTACAATGAGCAGTTCTTC.

CDR3: CASSKTSGSTETQYF. Here the CDR3 DNA reads TGTGCCAGCAGCAAAACTAGCGGGAGTACAGAGACCCAGTACTTC. The chain has TRBV9 and TRBJ2-5, with 11 bases lining up with TRBD2. The CDR3 extends over 15 amino acids. Germline-derived CDR1 and CDR2 are SGDLS and YYNGEE. The V gene end was trimmed by 4 bases and the J gene end by 4 bases; junction bases not matched to a gene: 6.